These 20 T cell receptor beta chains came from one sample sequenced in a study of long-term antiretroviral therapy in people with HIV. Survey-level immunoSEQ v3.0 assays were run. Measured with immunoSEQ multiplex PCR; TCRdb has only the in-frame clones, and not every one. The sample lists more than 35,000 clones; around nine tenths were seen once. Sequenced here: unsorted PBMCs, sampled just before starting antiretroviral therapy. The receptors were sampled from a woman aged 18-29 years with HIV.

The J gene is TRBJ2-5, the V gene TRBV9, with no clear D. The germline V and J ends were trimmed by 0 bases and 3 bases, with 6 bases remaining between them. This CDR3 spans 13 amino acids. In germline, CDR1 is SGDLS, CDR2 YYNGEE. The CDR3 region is CASSVGPEETQYF. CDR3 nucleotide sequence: TGTGCCAGCAGCGTAGGCCCGGAAGAGACCCAGTACTTC.

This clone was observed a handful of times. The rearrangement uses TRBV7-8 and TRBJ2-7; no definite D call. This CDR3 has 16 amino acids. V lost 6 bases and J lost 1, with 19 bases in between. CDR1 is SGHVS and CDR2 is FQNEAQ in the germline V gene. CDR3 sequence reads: CASSSHGSSSSYEQYF. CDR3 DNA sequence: TGTGCCAGCAGTAGCCATGGATCTTCCTCTTCCTACGAGCAGTACTTC.

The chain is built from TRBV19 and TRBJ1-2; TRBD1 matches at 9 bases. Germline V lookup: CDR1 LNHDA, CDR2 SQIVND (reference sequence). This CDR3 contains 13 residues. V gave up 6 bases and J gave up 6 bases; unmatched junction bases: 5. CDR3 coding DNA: TGTGCCAGTAGGGGGACAGGGAGAGATGGCTACACCTTC. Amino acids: CASRGTGRDGYTF.

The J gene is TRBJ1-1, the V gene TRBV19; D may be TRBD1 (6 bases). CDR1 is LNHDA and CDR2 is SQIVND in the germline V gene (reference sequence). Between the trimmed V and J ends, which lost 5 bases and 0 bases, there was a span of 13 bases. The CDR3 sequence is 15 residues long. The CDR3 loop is CASSGIQGMNTEAFF. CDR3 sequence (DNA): TGTGCCAGTAGTGGGATACAGGGCATGAACACTGAAGCTTTCTTT.

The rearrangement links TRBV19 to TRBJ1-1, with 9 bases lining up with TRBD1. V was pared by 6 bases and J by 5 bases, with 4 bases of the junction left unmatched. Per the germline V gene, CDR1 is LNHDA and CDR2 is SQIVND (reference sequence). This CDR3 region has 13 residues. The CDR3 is CASRTGGGTEAFF. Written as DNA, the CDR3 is TGTGCCAGTAGGACAGGGGGAGGAACTGAAGCTTTCTTT.

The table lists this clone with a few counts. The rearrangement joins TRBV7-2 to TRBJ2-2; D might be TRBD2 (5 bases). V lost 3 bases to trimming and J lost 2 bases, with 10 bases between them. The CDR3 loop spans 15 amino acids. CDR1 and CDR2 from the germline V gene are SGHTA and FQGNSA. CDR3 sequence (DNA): TGTGCCAGCAGCTTCCGAACGGGAAACACCGGGGAGCTGTTTTTT. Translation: CASSFRTGNTGELFF.

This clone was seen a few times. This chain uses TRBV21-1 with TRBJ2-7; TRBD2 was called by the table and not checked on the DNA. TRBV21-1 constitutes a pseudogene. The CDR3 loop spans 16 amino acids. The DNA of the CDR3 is TGTGCCAGCAGCTCCTTGGAGGTGCATCCCAACTACGAGCAGTACTTC. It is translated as CASSSLEVHPNYEQYF.

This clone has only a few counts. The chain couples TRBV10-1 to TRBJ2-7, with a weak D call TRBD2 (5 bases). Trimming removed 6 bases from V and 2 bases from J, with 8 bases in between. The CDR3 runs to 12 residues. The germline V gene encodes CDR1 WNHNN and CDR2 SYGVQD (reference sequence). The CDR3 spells CASSGNTYEQYF. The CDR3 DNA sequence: TGCGCCAGCAGCGGGAACACCTACGAGCAGTACTTC.

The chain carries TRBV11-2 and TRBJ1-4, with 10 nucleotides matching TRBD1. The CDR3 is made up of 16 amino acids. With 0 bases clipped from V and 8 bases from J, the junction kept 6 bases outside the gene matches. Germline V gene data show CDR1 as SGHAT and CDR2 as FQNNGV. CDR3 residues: CASSLERTGGVEKLFF. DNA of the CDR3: TGTGCCAGCAGCTTAGAACGGACAGGGGGTGTGGAAAAACTGTTTTTT.

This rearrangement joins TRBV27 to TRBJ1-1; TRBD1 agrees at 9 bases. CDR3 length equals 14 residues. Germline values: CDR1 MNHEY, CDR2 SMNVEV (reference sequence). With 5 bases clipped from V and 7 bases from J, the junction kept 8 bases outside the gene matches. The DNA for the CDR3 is TGTGCCAGCAGTGTGACACAGGGGGCGGGTGAAGCTTTCTTT. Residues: CASSVTQGAGEAFF.

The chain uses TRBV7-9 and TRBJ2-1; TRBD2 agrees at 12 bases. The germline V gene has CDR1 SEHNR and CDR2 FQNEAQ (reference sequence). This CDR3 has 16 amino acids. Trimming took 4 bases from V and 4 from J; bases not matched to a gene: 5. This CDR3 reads CASSSTGTSGYNEQFF. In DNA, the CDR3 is TGTGCCAGCAGCTCCACCGGGACTAGCGGGTACAATGAGCAGTTCTTC.

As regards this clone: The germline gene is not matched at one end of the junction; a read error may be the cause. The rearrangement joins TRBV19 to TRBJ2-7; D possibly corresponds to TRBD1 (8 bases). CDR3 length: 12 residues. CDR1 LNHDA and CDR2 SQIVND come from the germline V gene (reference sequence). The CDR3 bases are TGTGCCAGTAGTGTTACAGGGGGGGAGCGGTACTTC. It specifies CASSVTGGERYF.

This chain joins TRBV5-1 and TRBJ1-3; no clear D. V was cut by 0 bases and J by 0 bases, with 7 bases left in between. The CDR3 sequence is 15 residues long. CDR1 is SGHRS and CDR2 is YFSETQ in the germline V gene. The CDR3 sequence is CASSLGESSGNTIYF. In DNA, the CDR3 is TGCGCCAGCAGCTTGGGGGAAAGCTCTGGAAACACCATATATTTT.

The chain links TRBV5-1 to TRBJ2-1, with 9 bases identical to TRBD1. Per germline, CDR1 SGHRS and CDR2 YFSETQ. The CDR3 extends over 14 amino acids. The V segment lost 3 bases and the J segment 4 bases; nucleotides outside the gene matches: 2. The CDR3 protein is CASSSGQGYNEQFF. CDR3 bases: TGCGCCAGCAGCTCGGGACAGGGATACAATGAGCAGTTCTTC. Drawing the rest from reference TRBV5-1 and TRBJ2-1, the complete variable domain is KAGVTQTPRYLIKTRGQQVTLSCSPISGHRSVSWYQQTPGQGLQFLFEYFSETQRNKGNFPGRFSGRQFSNSRSEMNVSTLELGDSALYLCASSSGQGYNEQFFGPGTRLTVL.

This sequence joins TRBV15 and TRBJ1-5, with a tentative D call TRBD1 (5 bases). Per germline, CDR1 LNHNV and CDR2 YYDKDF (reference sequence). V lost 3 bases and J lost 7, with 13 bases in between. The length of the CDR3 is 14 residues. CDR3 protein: CATSSSGGGQPQHF. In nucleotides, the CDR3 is TGTGCCACCAGCAGTTCAGGTGGGGGGCAGCCCCAGCATTTT. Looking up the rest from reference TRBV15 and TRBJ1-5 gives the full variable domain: DAMVIQNPRYQVTQFGKPVTLSCSQTLNHNVMYWYQQKSSQAPKLLFHYYDKDFNNEADTPDNFQSRRPNTSFCFLDIRSPGLGDTAMYLCATSSSGGGQPQHFGDGTRLSIL.

CDR3 protein: CAISTAGQTDTQYF. The CDR3, as DNA: TGTGCCATCAGTACAGCGGGACAGACAGATACGCAGTATTTT. The J gene is TRBJ2-3, the V gene TRBV10-3; D assignment may be TRBD1 or TRBD2 (7 bases each). The length of the CDR3 is 14 residues. The germline V gene encodes CDR1 ENHRY and CDR2 SYGVKD. Trimming removed 5 bases at V and 3 bases at J, with 12 bases between.

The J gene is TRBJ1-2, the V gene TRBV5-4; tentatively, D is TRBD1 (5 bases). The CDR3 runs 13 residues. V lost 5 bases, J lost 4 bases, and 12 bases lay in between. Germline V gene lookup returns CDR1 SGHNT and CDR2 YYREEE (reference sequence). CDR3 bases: TGTGCCAGCAGTACTCTGACAGCCTATGGCTACACCTTC. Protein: CASSTLTAYGYTF.

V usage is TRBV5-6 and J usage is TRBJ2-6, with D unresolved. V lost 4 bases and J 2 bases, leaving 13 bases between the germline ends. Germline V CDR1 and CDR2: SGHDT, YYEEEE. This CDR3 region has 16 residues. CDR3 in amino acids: CASSQRLGPGANVLTF. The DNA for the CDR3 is TGTGCCAGCAGCCAAAGATTAGGCCCTGGGGCCAACGTCCTGACTTTC.

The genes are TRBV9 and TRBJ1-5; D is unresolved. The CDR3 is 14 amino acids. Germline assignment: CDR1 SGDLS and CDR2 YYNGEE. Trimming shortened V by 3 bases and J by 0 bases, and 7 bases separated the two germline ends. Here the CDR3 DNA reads TGTGCCAGCAGCGACACCGATAGCAATCAGCCCCAGCATTTT. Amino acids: CASSDTDSNQPQHF. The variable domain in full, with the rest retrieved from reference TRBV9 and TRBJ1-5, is DSGVTQTPKHLITATGQRVTLRCSPRSGDLSVYWYQQSLDQGLQFLIQYYNGEERAKGNILERFSAQQFPDLHSELNLSSLELGDSALYFCASSDTDSNQPQHFGDGTRLSIL.

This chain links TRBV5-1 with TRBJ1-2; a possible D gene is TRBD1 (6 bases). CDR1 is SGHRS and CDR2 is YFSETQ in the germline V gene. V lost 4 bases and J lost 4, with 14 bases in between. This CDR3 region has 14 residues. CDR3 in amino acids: CASSIGQSFYGYTF. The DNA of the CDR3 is TGCGCCAGCAGCATCGGACAGAGTTTCTATGGCTACACCTTC.